A single sample gave rise to the 21 T cell receptor beta chains below, sequenced in a study of T cell responses to AZD1222 COVID-19 vaccine. Sequenced by immunoSEQ multiplex PCR; TCRdb stores in-frame clones only, minus some. The sample shows 140,000 to 150,000 clones, 80% to 90% of them seen only once. The sequencing here drew on peripheral blood, taken on day 0 of AZD1222 vaccination. The origin of the receptors is an adult in good health.

J is TRBJ2-7 and V is TRBV5-1; D possibly matches TRBD1 or TRBD2 (5 bases each). Trimming cost V 4 bases and J 4 bases, with 15 bases left between them. The CDR3 length is 14 residues. CDR1 and CDR2 from the germline V gene are SGHRS and YFSETQ. The CDR3 loop reads CASSHLRGRYEQYF. As DNA, the CDR3 is TGCGCCAGCAGCCACCTCCGGGGCCGATACGAGCAGTACTTC.

The CDR3 DNA reads TGTGCCAGCAATATACAGGGGGAGAGCACTGAAGCTTTCTTT. This codes for CASNIQGESTEAFF. The rearrangement links TRBV2 to TRBJ1-1; the match to TRBD1 covers 8 bases. This CDR3 is 14 amino acids long. The J segment lost 4 bases and the V segment lost 7 bases, leaving 8 bases of the junction unmatched. CDR1 is SNHLY, CDR2 FYNNEI, per germline.

The chain has TRBV9 and TRBJ2-2; no reliable D call. Germline CDR1 is SGDLS and CDR2 is YYNGEE. Trimming removed 0 bases at V and 8 bases at J, with 14 bases between. The CDR3 consists of 15 residues. CDR3 DNA sequence: TGTGCCAGCAGCGTAGATTCGTTCCCTAATGGGGAGCTGTTTTTT. Translating gives CASSVDSFPNGELFF. Supplemented by reference TRBV9 and TRBJ2-2, the full variable domain reads DSGVTQTPKHLITATGQRVTLRCSPRSGDLSVYWYQQSLDQGLQFLIQYYNGEERAKGNILERFSAQQFPDLHSELNLSSLELGDSALYFCASSVDSFPNGELFFGEGSRLTVL.

As DNA, the CDR3 is TGTGCCAGCAGCTTGAGGCTAGCGGGAGGGTTCGCGAACACCGGGGAGCTGTTTTTT. It translates to CASSLRLAGGFANTGELFF. J is TRBJ2-2 and V is TRBV11-2; 12 bases are shared with TRBD2. CDR3 length: 19 amino acids. V was clipped by 3 bases and J by 0 bases; unmatched bases: 8. The germline CDR1 and CDR2 sequences are SGHAT and FQNNGV.

In nucleotides, the CDR3 is TGCAGTGCTAGTCGGGGAATCGGATACGAGCAGTACTTC. Its protein is CSASRGIGYEQYF. V and J are TRBV20-1 and TRBJ2-7; tentative D call: TRBD2 (5 bases). V was trimmed by 3 bases and J by 4 bases, leaving 13 bases between them. The CDR3 loop spans 13 amino acids. Germline lookup yields CDR1 DFQATT and CDR2 SNEGSKA (reference sequence).

J is TRBJ2-3 and V is TRBV2; TRBD2 agrees at 12 bases. In germline, CDR1 is SNHLY, CDR2 FYNNEI. The CDR3 contains 17 residues. V lost 7 bases to trimming and J lost 0 bases; unmatched junction nucleotides: 8. The CDR3 sequence is CASKLAGGITSTDTQYF. DNA for the CDR3: TGTGCCAGCAAGCTAGCGGGGGGGATAACAAGCACAGATACGCAGTATTTT.

This chain links TRBV7-2 with TRBJ2-1; D not certain. This CDR3 spans 12 amino acids. Trimming removed 3 bases from V and 9 bases from J, with 9 bases in between. Germline V gene lookup returns CDR1 SGHTA and CDR2 FQGNSA. The DNA for the CDR3 is TGTGCCAGCAGCTTCCGAGCAGGTGAGCAGTTCTTC. Protein product: CASSFRAGEQFF.

A note on this clone: A read error may produce the germline difference seen at one junction end. The chain recombines TRBV7-9 with TRBJ1-1, with D unresolved. Looked up from germline, CDR1 is SEHNR and CDR2 is FQNEAQ (reference sequence). CDR3 length equals 9 residues. The CDR3 loop is CASNVPLIF. CDR3 sequence (DNA): TGTGCCAGCAACGTGCCGTTAATTTTT. The full variable domain, in which reference TRBV7-9 and TRBJ1-1 provide the parts outside the CDR3, is DTGVSQNPRHKITKRGQNVTFRCDPISEHNRLYWYRQTLGQGPEFLTYFQNEAQLEKSRLLSDRFSAERPKGSFSTLEIQRTEQGDSAMYLCASNVPLIFGQGTRLTVV.

J is TRBJ2-2 and V is TRBV3-1 (or the pseudogene TRBV3-2); D unclear. Germline CDR1 and CDR2: LGHDT and YNNKEL (reference sequence). CDR3 length: 10 amino acids. Trimming shortened V by 10 bases and J by 7 bases, and 7 bases separated the two germline ends. The CDR3 DNA reads as TGTGCCACCTATGACGGGGAGCTGTTTTTT. It codes for CATYDGELFF.

This clone was seen a single time. V is TRBV4-2 and J is TRBJ2-7, with D possibly matching TRBD1 (5 bases). CDR1 is LGHNA, CDR2 YNFKEQ, per germline. This CDR3 comprises 16 residues. Trimming removed 0 bases at V and 6 bases at J, with 18 bases between. DNA of the CDR3: TGTGCCAGCAGCCAAGATGCAGGGCAGGCGCACTCCGAGCAGTACTTC. Its translation is CASSQDAGQAHSEQYF.

This clone appeared once. V gene TRBV13 combines with J gene TRBJ2-1, with 7 bases identical to TRBD2. CDR3 length: 17 amino acids. CDR1 is PRHDT, CDR2 FYEKMQ, per germline (reference sequence). The V segment lost 5 bases and the J segment 4 bases; nucleotides outside the gene matches: 14. DNA of the CDR3: TGTGCCAGCAGCCCGGACCCTCCGGGAGGAGTTTACAATGAGCAGTTCTTC. Translation gives CASSPDPPGGVYNEQFF.

The chain has TRBV6-4 and TRBJ1-2; D ambiguous. Germline V gene sequence: CDR1 MRHNA, CDR2 SNTAGT. The CDR3 is 14 amino acids. V shed 8 bases and J shed 1 base, with 14 bases lying between them. CDR3 sequence: CASDSRENNYGYTF. CDR3 DNA: TGTGCCAGCGATTCGAGGGAGAATAACTATGGCTACACCTTC.

The rearrangement joins TRBV5-1 to TRBJ1-2; weak D call: TRBD1 (5 bases). Germline loops: CDR1 SGHRS, CDR2 YFSETQ. The ends were cut back, 3 bases at V and 5 bases at J, with 11 bases in the middle. The CDR3 spans 13 residues. CDR3 region: CASSSGTEYGYTF. CDR3 coding DNA: TGCGCCAGCAGCTCCGGGACGGAATATGGCTACACCTTC.

This chain connects TRBV11-1 to TRBJ2-1; tentative D call: TRBD2 (7 bases). This CDR3 contains 15 residues. Trimming stripped 5 bases from V and 4 bases from J, with 15 bases between. Germline-derived CDR1 and CDR2 are SGHAT and FQDESV (reference sequence). CDR3 residues: CASSKGGELYNEQFF. The DNA for the CDR3 is TGTGCCAGCAGCAAAGGGGGGGAATTATACAATGAGCAGTTCTTC.

The chain has TRBV5-1 and TRBJ1-5; D might be TRBD1 (5 bases). In germline, CDR1 is SGHRS, CDR2 YFSETQ. The V and J ends lost 4 bases and 0 bases respectively, with 14 bases between them. There are 16 residues in the CDR3. In DNA form, the CDR3 reads TGCGCCAGCAGCCCGGGCTGGGGGAATAGCAATCAGCCCCAGCATTTT. Its protein product is CASSPGWGNSNQPQHF.

This clone appeared a few times. The chain recombines TRBV19 with TRBJ1-2, with D possibly matching TRBD1 (5 bases). V lost 6 bases, J lost 3 bases, and 11 bases lay in between. The CDR3 runs 13 residues. The germline gives CDR1 LNHDA, CDR2 SQIVND (reference sequence). CDR3 region: CASSDGAYYGYTF. CDR3 DNA: TGTGCCAGTAGCGATGGGGCCTACTATGGCTACACCTTC.

The V and J genes are TRBV2 and TRBJ2-2; tentatively, D is TRBD1 (6 bases). The germline V gene has CDR1 SNHLY and CDR2 FYNNEI. The V end was cut by 11 bases, the J end by 5 bases, with 18 bases between. The CDR3 spans 14 residues. The DNA of the CDR3 is TGTGCCTCCCAGGACAGCACTCGGACCGGGGAGCTGTTTTTT. It is translated as CASQDSTRTGELFF.

This chain uses TRBV6-5 with TRBJ2-7; D not certain. Trimming shortened V by 6 bases and J by 5 bases, and 11 bases separated the two germline ends. The germline CDR1 and CDR2 sequences are MNHEY and SVGAGI. The CDR3 sequence is 12 residues long. The CDR3 DNA reads as TGTGCCAGCAGCTCCCTTTCCGACGAGCAGTACTTC. It specifies CASSSLSDEQYF.

The chain uses TRBV14 and TRBJ1-4; D possibly corresponds to TRBD1 (5 bases). Germline V gene data show CDR1 as SGHDN and CDR2 as FVKESK. The V end was cut by 1 base, the J end by 1 base, with 13 bases between. The CDR3 has 17 amino acids. The CDR3 region is CASSQAPDRKTNEKLFF. In DNA, the CDR3 is TGTGCCAGCAGCCAAGCGCCCGACAGAAAAACTAATGAAAAACTGTTTTTT.

This chain uses TRBV6-4 with TRBJ2-1; TRBD2 matches at 11 bases. V trimming: 2 bases; J trimming: 2 bases; junction bases outside the gene matches: 2. This CDR3 contains 16 residues. CDR1 and CDR2 from the germline V gene are MRHNA and SNTAGT. The CDR3 loop reads CASSDEGLAAYNEQFF. For the CDR3, the DNA is TGTGCCAGCAGTGACGAGGGACTAGCGGCCTACAATGAGCAGTTCTTC.

This chain uses TRBV28 with TRBJ1-1; 9 bases fit TRBD1. The V gene's germline CDR1 is MDHEN and CDR2 SYDVKM. Germline trimming cut 8 bases from V and 3 bases from J; bases unmatched to any gene: 10. The CDR3 is 15 amino acids. CDR3 protein: CASEPQGARDTEAFF. DNA for the CDR3: TGTGCCAGCGAACCACAGGGGGCCAGGGACACTGAAGCTTTCTTT.